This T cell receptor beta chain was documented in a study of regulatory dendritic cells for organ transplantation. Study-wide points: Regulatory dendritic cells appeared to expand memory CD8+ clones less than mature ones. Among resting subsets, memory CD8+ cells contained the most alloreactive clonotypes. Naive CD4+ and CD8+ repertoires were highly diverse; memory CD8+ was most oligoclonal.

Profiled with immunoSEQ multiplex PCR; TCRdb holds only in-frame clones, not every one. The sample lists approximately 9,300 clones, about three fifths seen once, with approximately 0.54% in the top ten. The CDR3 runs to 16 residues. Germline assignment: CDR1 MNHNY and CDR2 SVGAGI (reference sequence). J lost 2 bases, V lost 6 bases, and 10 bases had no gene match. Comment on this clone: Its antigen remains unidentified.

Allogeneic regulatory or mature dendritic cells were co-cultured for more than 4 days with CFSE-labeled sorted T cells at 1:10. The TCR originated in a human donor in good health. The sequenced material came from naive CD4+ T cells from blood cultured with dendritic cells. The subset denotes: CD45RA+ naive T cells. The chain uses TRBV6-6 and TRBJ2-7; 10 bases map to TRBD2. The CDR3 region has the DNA TGTGCCAGCAGCATTATTAGCGGGGGGCCCACCTACGAGCAGTACTTC. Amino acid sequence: CASSIISGGPTYEQYF.